In this sample, the clone carrying this T cell receptor (delta chain) turned up a few times. Antigen unknown. This DNA translates differently at residues 10 and 15 from the TCRdb protein, which is that of a much larger clone; a read error is likely, and the protein shown is the DNA's own translation. Germline V CDR1 and CDR2: GEAIGNYY, EKD. This CDR3 is built from 21 residues. TCRdb reanalysed the multiplex PCR reads via CATT. The table shows roughly 1,400 delta-chain clones, with roughly 2.9% occurring only once. Genomic DNA from isolated PBMCs served as the sequencing template. Controls were healthy adult blood donors matched for age and sex. The data derive from a study of gamma delta lymphoproliferative disorders and STAT genes. Study as a whole: Gamma-chain libraries were built from at least 50 ng of genomic DNA with the LymphoTrack Dx TCRG Assay. The EuroClonality-NGS protocol was used to prepare delta libraries. Study outcomes and limitations: Low-frequency NGS calls may be less specific, so public or private leukemic clones need confirmation.

The rearrangement links TRDV2 to TRDJ3; TRDD3 agrees at 11 bases. Sample: blood. The receptor comes from a human donor in good health. This CDR3 reads CACDQILGDMPSSWGTRQMFF. The CDR3 DNA sequence: TGTGCCTGTGATCAAATACTGGGGGATATGCCGAGCTCCTGGGGCACCCGACAGATGTTTTTC.